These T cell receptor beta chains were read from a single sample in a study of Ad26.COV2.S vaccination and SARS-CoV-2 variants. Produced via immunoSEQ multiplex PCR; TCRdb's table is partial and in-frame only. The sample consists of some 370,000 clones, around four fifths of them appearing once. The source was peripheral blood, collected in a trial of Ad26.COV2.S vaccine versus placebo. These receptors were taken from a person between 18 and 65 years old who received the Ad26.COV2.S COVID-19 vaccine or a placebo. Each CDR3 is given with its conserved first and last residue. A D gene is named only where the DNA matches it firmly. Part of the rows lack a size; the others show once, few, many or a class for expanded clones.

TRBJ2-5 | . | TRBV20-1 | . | TGCAGTGCTAGTCCAGACAGGCCCAAGCGGGAGACCCAGTACTTC | CSASPDRPKRETQYF
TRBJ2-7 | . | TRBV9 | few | TGTGCCAGCAGCTCTCCACGGGACCCCAGGGACGAGCAGTACTTC | CASSSPRDPRDEQYF
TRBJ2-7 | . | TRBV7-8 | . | TGTGCCAGCAGCCCACCGTCGTCCAGGGGTGGCTCCTACGAGCAGTACTTC | CASSPPSSRGGSYEQYF
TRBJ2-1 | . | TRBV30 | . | TGTGCCTGGAGTATGGAGAACAATGAGCAGTTCTTC | CAWSMENNEQFF
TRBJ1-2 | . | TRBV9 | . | TGTGCCAGCAGACGGATCCGGGCCAGGGACGGAAACTATGGCTACACCTTC | CASRRIRARDGNYGYTF
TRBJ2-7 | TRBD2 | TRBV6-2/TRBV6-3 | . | TGTGCCAGCAGTTACTCGCGGGGGGCCTGGGGGGAGCAGTACTTC | CASSYSRGAWGEQYF
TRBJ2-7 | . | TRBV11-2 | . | TGTGCCAGCACGGGCGGACTCCTAGGATACGAGCAGTACTTC | CASTGGLLGYEQYF
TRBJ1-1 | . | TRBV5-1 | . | TGCGCCAGCAGCTTGGGACAGCCCGCCGGGGAAGCTTTCTTT | CASSLGQPAGEAFF
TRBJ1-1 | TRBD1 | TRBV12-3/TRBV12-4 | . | TGTGCCAGCAGCCTCGCCGGCAGGGGGCGAGCTTTCTTT | CASSLAGRGRAFF
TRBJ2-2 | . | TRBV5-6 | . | TGTGCCAGCAGTTACCGAGGGGCCGGGGAGCTGTTTTTT | CASSYRGAGELFF
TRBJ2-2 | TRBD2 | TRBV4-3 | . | TGCGCCAGCAGCCAAGGACGTTACGCTAGCGGGGGAGCCGGGGAGCTGTTTTTT | CASSQGRYASGGAGELFF
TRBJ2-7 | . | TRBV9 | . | TGTGCCAGCAGCGTAGGTGGATTTTCCTACGAGCAGTACTTC | CASSVGGFSYEQYF
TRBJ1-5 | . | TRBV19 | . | TGTGCCAGTAGTAGGGGGGGGGCAAGGAATCAGCCCCAGCATTTT | CASSRGGARNQPQHF
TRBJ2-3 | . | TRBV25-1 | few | TGTGCCAGCAACAGGGGCACAGATACGCAGTATTTT | CASNRGTDTQYF
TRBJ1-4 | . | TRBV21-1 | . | TGTGCCAGCAGCAAAGGGGGGCGCTGTGAAAAACTGTTTTTT | CASSKGGRCEKLFF
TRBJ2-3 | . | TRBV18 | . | TGTGCCAGCTCACCGGAGGGCGCCACAGATACGCAGTATTTT | CASSPEGATDTQYF
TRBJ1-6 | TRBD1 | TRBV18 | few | TGTGCCAGCTCACCTATGACAGGGGGCTGGTCACCCCTCCACTTT | CASSPMTGGWSPLHF
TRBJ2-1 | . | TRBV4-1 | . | TGCGCCAGCAGCCGAGGCGGAGGGGATTCCTACAATGAGCAGTTCTTC | CASSRGGGDSYNEQFF
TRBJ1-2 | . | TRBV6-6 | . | TGTGCCAGCAGTTTAGACCCTAACTATGGCTACACCTTC | CASSLDPNYGYTF
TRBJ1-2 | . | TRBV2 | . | TGTGCCAGCAGTGAAAGGTCTCGGGGCAGCTTCCCTGGCTACACCTTC | CASSERSRGSFPGYTF
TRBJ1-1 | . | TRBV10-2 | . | TGCGCCAGCAGTGCCGCTGCCGGGACGAAGAAAGCTTTCTTT | CASSAAAGTKKAFF
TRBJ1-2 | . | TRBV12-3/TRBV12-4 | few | TGTGCCAGCAGTTTAATTCCGGAGAGTGGCTACACCTTC | CASSLIPESGYTF
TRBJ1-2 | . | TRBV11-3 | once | TGTGCCAGCAGCAACCAGAACGCGGACTATGGCTACACCTTC | CASSNQNADYGYTF
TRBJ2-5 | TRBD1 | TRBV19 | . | TGTGCCAGTAGTCCCCGGACAGGGGGCGTCCAGGAGACCCAGTACTTC | CASSPRTGGVQETQYF
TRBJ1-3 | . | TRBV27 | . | TGTGCCAGCAGTTCCAACAGGGATGGAAACACCATATATTTT | CASSSNRDGNTIYF
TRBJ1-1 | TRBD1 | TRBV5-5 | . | TGTGCCAGCAGCTTGGCGGCGGGGACAGGAGAGGCTGAAGCTTTCTTT | CASSLAAGTGEAEAFF
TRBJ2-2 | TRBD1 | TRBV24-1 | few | TGTGCCACCAGTGATCTAACAGGGGGCTGGGGCACCGGGGAGCTGTTTTTT | CATSDLTGGWGTGELFF
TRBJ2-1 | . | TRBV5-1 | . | TGCGCCAGCAGGGACGTATCCAATGAGCAGTTCTTC | CASRDVSNEQFF
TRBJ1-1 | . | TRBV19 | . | TGTGCCAGTAGCAAACAGGGAAGGAACACTGAAGCTTTCTTT | CASSKQGRNTEAFF
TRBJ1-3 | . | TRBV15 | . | TGTGCCACCAGCAGACAGGGAACTGGAAACACCATATATTTT | CATSRQGTGNTIYF
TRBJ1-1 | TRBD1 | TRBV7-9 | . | TGTGCCAGCACCAAAAACAGGGGGAACACTGAAGCTTTCTTT | CASTKNRGNTEAFF
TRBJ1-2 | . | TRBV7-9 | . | TGTGCCAGCAGCTTATCGGAATCCGGCGGGGGCTATGGCTACACCTTC | CASSLSESGGGYGYTF
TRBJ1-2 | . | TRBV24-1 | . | TGTGCCACCAGTGATTTCCCGGGGGAGGGCTACACCTTC | CATSDFPGEGYTF
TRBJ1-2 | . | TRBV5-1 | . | TGCGCCAGCAGCTTGGATGGAAGAGGCTACACCTTC | CASSLDGRGYTF
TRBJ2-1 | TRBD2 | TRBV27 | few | TGTGCCAGCGGGAGGCAGTCAAGCGGGAGCCACAATGAGCAGTTCTTC | CASGRQSSGSHNEQFF
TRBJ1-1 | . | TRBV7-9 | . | TGTGCCAGCAGCCGAAGGTGGAACACTGAAGCTTTCTTT | CASSRRWNTEAFF
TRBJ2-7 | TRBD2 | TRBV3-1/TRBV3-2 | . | TGTGCCAGCAGCGTATCCCCGGGGGGCGAGCAGTACTTC | CASSVSPGGEQYF
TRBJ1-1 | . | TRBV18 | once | TGTGCCAGCTCGTCTCAGGGACTGAACACTGAAGCTTTCTTT | CASSSQGLNTEAFF
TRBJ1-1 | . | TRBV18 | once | TGTGCCAGCTCACCTAGGGAGATGGACACTGAAGCTTTCTTT | CASSPREMDTEAFF
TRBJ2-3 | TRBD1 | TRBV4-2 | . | TGTGCCAGCAGCCCTCTGACAGGGAGCACAGATACGCAGTATTTT | CASSPLTGSTDTQYF
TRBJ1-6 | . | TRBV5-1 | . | TGCGCCAGCAGCAAAGGGGACGTTCCCTATAATTCACCCCTCCACTTT | CASSKGDVPYNSPLHF
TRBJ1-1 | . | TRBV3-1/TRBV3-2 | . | TGTGCCAGCCGACACGGCGGGAACACTGAAGCTTTCTTT | CASRHGGNTEAFF
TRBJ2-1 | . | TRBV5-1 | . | TGCGCCAGCAGGGGGACTTTGAGCTCCTACAATGAGCAGTTCTTC | CASRGTLSSYNEQFF